The T cell receptor beta chain described here comes from a study of identical twins. Study-level points and caveats: Carriage of fewer insertions was seen in abundant cord blood beta clonotypes, whereas memory repertoires showed none. Monozygotic twin pairs showed more out-of-frame TCR alpha sharing than models estimated.

Note on this clonotype: What it binds is not known.

Each CDR3 protein gets one entry after TCRdb re-called the 5' RACE reads with MiXCR. The sample records around 290,000 distinct CDR3 sequences, 8% to 9.5% being singletons. These data were also filed under a second study, of yellow fever vaccine responses in identical twins.

The specimen was CD8+ T cells sorted from blood. The origin of this receptor is a woman aged 18-29 years in good health.

This CDR3 is CSVVASGGSTYNEQFF. Here the CDR3 DNA reads TGCAGCGTTGTGGCTAGCGGGGGGTCCACCTACAATGAGCAGTTCTTC. The V and J genes are TRBV29-1 and TRBJ2-1, with 11 bases fitting TRBD2. From germline, CDR1 is SQVTM and CDR2 ANQGSEA. CDR3 length: 16 amino acids. V gave up 4 bases and J gave up 2 bases; unmatched junction bases: 7.